A single sample is the source of the 27 T cell receptor beta chains below, sequenced in a study of PD-L1 blockade in urothelial cancer. Repertoires were generated with immunoSEQ multiplex PCR, while TCRdb's copy carries only in-frame clones and drops some. The table includes tens of thousands of clones, about 82% detected once. The time point: pretreatment peripheral blood. The source material was PBMCs, sampled around atezolizumab (anti-PD-L1) treatment. These receptor sequences come from a man aged 80 or over with urothelial cancer.

This rearrangement joins TRBV7-2 to TRBJ2-7; TRBD1 is a possible D gene (6 bases). Per germline, CDR1 SGHTA and CDR2 FQGNSA. Trimming took 3 bases from V and 3 from J, leaving 15 bases between them. The CDR3 has 15 amino acids. CDR3 protein: CASSFTRGGYYEQYF. The CDR3 DNA reads as TGTGCCAGCAGCTTTACCAGGGGTGGGTACTACGAGCAGTACTTC.

CDR3: CASSFRGRTYEQYF. DNA of the CDR3: TGTGCCAGCAGTTTCAGGGGACGGACCTACGAGCAGTACTTC. V usage is TRBV27 and J usage is TRBJ2-7; D may be TRBD1 (6 bases). This CDR3 spans 14 amino acids. The V end was cut by 3 bases, the J end by 2 bases, with 11 bases between. Per the germline V gene, CDR1 is MNHEY and CDR2 is SMNVEV (reference sequence).

The J gene is TRBJ2-7, the V gene TRBV7-2; 7 bases align to TRBD2. After removal of 1 base from V and 4 bases from J, the junction contained 7 bases not matched to a gene. This CDR3 region has 15 residues. The V gene's germline CDR1 is SGHTA and CDR2 FQGNSA. The CDR3 DNA reads TGTGCCAGCAGCTTAGACGGGGGGAGGTCGTACGAGCAGTACTTC. This sequence encodes CASSLDGGRSYEQYF.

This clone occurred a few times. This sequence joins TRBV29-1 and TRBJ1-5; TRBD1 matches at 7 bases. CDR1 and CDR2 from the germline V gene are SQVTM and ANQGSEA. Germline trimming cut 4 bases from V and 4 bases from J; bases unmatched to any gene: 4. CDR3 length: 13 amino acids. In nucleotides, the CDR3 is TGCAGCGTTGGCGGACAGGAGAATCAGCCCCAGCATTTT. As protein: CSVGGQENQPQHF.

The V and J genes are TRBV4-1 and TRBJ2-5; TRBD1 might be the D (6 bases). Trimming left V 1 base short and J 5 bases short, with 20 bases between. Per germline, CDR1 MGHRA and CDR2 YSYEKL. CDR3 length: 17 amino acids. CDR3 DNA: TGCGCCAGCAGCCAAGTTTTGTCCCCACAGGGCAGGGAGACCCAGTACTTC. It yields the protein CASSQVLSPQGRETQYF.

J is TRBJ2-2 and V is TRBV27; D possibly corresponds to TRBD1 (5 bases). CDR3 length equals 15 residues. CDR1 is MNHEY and CDR2 is SMNVEV in the germline V gene (reference sequence). The V end lost 1 base, the J end lost 7 bases, and 13 bases lay between the germline ends. The DNA of the CDR3 is TGTGCCAGCAGTTTATACAGGCAGCAAGGCGGGGAGCTGTTTTTT. Translated, it gives CASSLYRQQGGELFF.

This clone has more than one count but fewer than ten. This chain connects TRBV27 to TRBJ2-3; 9 bases fit TRBD1. Germline assignment: CDR1 MNHEY and CDR2 SMNVEV (reference sequence). The V gene end was trimmed by 5 bases and the J gene end by 7 bases; junction bases not matched to a gene: 10. CDR3 length: 15 amino acids. CDR3 sequence reads: CASSLGTGYMNTQYF. The CDR3 coding sequence is TGTGCCAGCAGTCTCGGGACAGGGTATATGAATACGCAGTATTTT.

Comment on this clone: One end of the junction varies from germline; a read error may be responsible. This rearrangement joins TRBV6-6 to TRBJ1-1, with D perhaps TRBD1 (5 bases). CDR3 length equals 13 residues. Germline V gene lookup returns CDR1 MNHNY and CDR2 SVGAGI (reference sequence). CDR3 residues: CASSYGTETVPTF. For the CDR3, the DNA is TGTGCCAGCAGTTATGGGACTGAGACGGTTCCGACCTTT.

The J gene is TRBJ1-5, the V gene TRBV9; D gene ambiguous. V lost 0 bases and J 9 bases, leaving 13 bases between the germline ends. The germline gives CDR1 SGDLS, CDR2 YYNGEE. The CDR3 is 14 residues long. The DNA for the CDR3 is TGTGCCAGCAGCGTAGATCCGGGGAAACGGCCCCAGCATTTT. Its protein is CASSVDPGKRPQHF.

This rearrangement joins TRBV25-1 to TRBJ2-7; 8 bases map to TRBD2. This CDR3 comprises 14 residues. V trimming: 7 bases; J trimming: 6 bases; junction bases outside the gene matches: 11. The V gene's germline CDR1 is MGHDK and CDR2 SYGVNS. CDR3 residues: CASNRGGSSFEQYF. CDR3 nucleotides: TGTGCCAGCAATCGGGGGGGATCATCGTTCGAGCAGTACTTC.

CDR3 in DNA: TGTGCCAGCAGCCTGGGACTAGCGGGAGTTTCGTACGAGCAGTACTTC. Translated, it gives CASSLGLAGVSYEQYF. This chain connects TRBV28 to TRBJ2-7; 14 nucleotides align to TRBD2. CDR3 size: 16 residues. The germline V gene has CDR1 MDHEN and CDR2 SYDVKM. The V gene end was trimmed by 6 bases and the J gene end by 4 bases; junction bases not matched to a gene: 8.

The J gene is TRBJ2-1, the V gene TRBV19, with TRBD2 as a possible D gene (10 bases). V was pared by 4 bases and J by 10 bases, with 29 bases between. Germline V gives CDR1 LNHDA, CDR2 SQIVND (reference sequence). This CDR3 has 18 residues. For the CDR3, the DNA is TGTGCCAGTAGTACCAGGGACAGGGCACTAGCGGGGCAGGGGGAGCAGTTCTTC. This translates into CASSTRDRALAGQGEQFF.

J is TRBJ2-3 and V is TRBV13, with unresolved D. The V and J ends lost 4 bases and 6 bases respectively, with 5 bases between them. The length of the CDR3 is 11 residues. Germline V CDR1 and CDR2: PRHDT, FYEKMQ (reference sequence). The CDR3 DNA follows: TGTGCCAGCAGCTCCTCGGATACGCAGTATTTT. It codes for CASSSSDTQYF.

This rearrangement joins TRBV30 to TRBJ2-6; maybe TRBD2 (6 bases). Trimming left V 2 bases short and J 1 base short, with 9 bases between. The CDR3 totals 15 residues. Germline V gives CDR1 GTSNPN, CDR2 SVGIG (reference sequence). CDR3 nucleotides: TGTGCCTGGAGTTACGGGGGTTCTGGGGCCAACGTCCTGACTTTC. This gives the protein CAWSYGGSGANVLTF.

The J gene is TRBJ1-3, the V gene TRBV9; D call uncertain. The CDR3 extends over 16 amino acids. Per germline, CDR1 SGDLS and CDR2 YYNGEE. Trimming removed 0 bases from V and 2 bases from J, with 12 bases in between. As DNA, the CDR3 is TGTGCCAGCAGCGTAGACCCACGGAGGGCTGGAAACACCATATATTTT. Its protein is CASSVDPRRAGNTIYF.

The chain recombines TRBV6-5 with TRBJ2-1, with a weak D call TRBD1 (5 bases). The CDR3 is 14 residues long. CDR1 and CDR2 from the germline V gene are MNHEY and SVGAGI. Trimming shortened V by 4 bases and J by 9 bases, and 16 bases separated the two germline ends. CDR3 DNA: TGTGCCAGCAGTTCCGGAAAGGGGATAGGTGAGCAGTTCTTC. This gives the protein CASSSGKGIGEQFF.

This clone occurred a few times. CDR3 bases: TGTGCCAGCGAACAGGGAAACCTCAACAATGAGCAGTTCTTC. Its translation is CASEQGNLNNEQFF. The chain recombines TRBV6-1 with TRBJ2-1; D is perhaps TRBD1 (6 bases). CDR3 length equals 14 residues. Trimming cost V 8 bases and J 5 bases, with 16 bases left between them. The germline gives CDR1 MNHNS, CDR2 SASEGT.

In regard to this clone: Germline is not matched at one junction end, which may reflect a read error. The J gene is TRBJ2-7, the V gene TRBV11-3, with D tentatively TRBD1 (6 bases). This CDR3 has 15 residues. Germline loops: CDR1 SGHNT, CDR2 YENEEA. The CDR3 coding sequence is TGTGCCAGCAGCCCCGGAGAGGGGGACCTTTACGCGCAGTACTTC. Translation: CASSPGEGDLYAQYF. The full variable domain, in which reference TRBV11-3 and TRBJ2-7 provide the parts outside the CDR3, is EAGVVQSPRYKIIEKKQPVAFWCNPISGHNTLYWYLQNLGQGPELLIRYENEEAVDDSQLPKDRFSAERLKGVDSTLKIQPAELGDSAVYLCASSPGEGDLYAQYFGPGTRLTVT.

The V and J genes are TRBV7-2 and TRBJ1-4; TRBD1 agrees at 8 bases. CDR3 length equals 14 residues. Looked up from germline, CDR1 is SGHTA and CDR2 is FQGNSA. The V gene end was trimmed by 3 bases and the J gene end by 8 bases; junction bases not matched to a gene: 5. The CDR3 DNA reads as TGTGCCAGCAGCTTTGACAGGGGTAAAGAAAAACTGTTTTTT. This translates into CASSFDRGKEKLFF. Supplemented by reference TRBV7-2 and TRBJ1-4, the full variable domain reads GAGVSQSPSNKVTEKGKDVELRCDPISGHTALYWYRQSLGQGLEFLIYFQGNSAPDKSGLPSDRFSAERTGGSVSTLTIQRTQQEDSAVYLCASSFDRGKEKLFFGSGTQLSVL.

The rearrangement joins TRBV6-5 to TRBJ2-7; 11 bases align to TRBD2. This CDR3 is 15 amino acids long. Germline V gene sequence: CDR1 MNHEY, CDR2 SVGAGI. Germline trimming cut 3 bases from V and 0 bases from J; bases unmatched to any gene: 1. The CDR3 DNA follows: TGTGCCAGCAGTTATACTAGCGGGAGCTCCTACGAGCAGTACTTC. Its protein is CASSYTSGSSYEQYF.

This chain uses TRBV2 with TRBJ1-2; possibly TRBD1 for D (6 bases). The germline V gene encodes CDR1 SNHLY and CDR2 FYNNEI. This CDR3 spans 14 amino acids. Trimming took off 6 bases at V and 4 bases at J, with 15 bases between the two ends. CDR3 in amino acids: CASRGGAPAYGYTF. CDR3 nucleotide sequence: TGTGCCAGCAGGGGGGGGGCCCCAGCCTATGGCTACACCTTC.

This clone occurred once. The chain joins TRBV29-1 to TRBJ2-4, with D possibly being TRBD1 (6 bases). From germline, CDR1 is SQVTM and CDR2 ANQGSEA. V lost 4 bases and J 0 bases, leaving 13 bases between the germline ends. CDR3 size: 15 residues. CDR3 DNA: TGCAGCGTTGTGGACAGTTTTCTAGCCAAAAACATTCAGTACTTC. Its translation is CSVVDSFLAKNIQYF.

A few counts support this clone. The chain has TRBV4-2 and TRBJ2-7; tentative D call: TRBD2 (5 bases). Germline V gene data show CDR1 as LGHNA and CDR2 as YNFKEQ. Trimming removed 1 base from V and 0 bases from J, with 10 bases in between. This CDR3 spans 15 amino acids. The CDR3 loop is CASSQGWRSSYEQYF. CDR3 sequence (DNA): TGTGCCAGCAGCCAAGGTTGGAGGAGCTCCTACGAGCAGTACTTC.

The chain uses TRBV11-2 and TRBJ2-7; a possible D gene is TRBD1 (5 bases). The germline V and J ends were trimmed by 2 bases and 2 bases, with 7 bases remaining between them. Per germline, CDR1 SGHAT and CDR2 FQNNGV. The CDR3 loop spans 13 amino acids. CDR3 in amino acids: CASSLLRAYEQYF. DNA for the CDR3: TGTGCCAGCAGCTTACTCAGGGCCTACGAGCAGTACTTC.

This clone was counted only a few times. The chain carries TRBV28 and TRBJ2-7; TRBD2 aligns across 9 bases. Trimming cost V 8 bases and J 9 bases; bases outside gene matches: 5. Germline loops: CDR1 MDHEN, CDR2 SYDVKM. The CDR3 is made up of 11 amino acids. CDR3 DNA: TGTGCCAGCGACGGCGGGAGGGTGCAGTACTTC. Translating it yields CASDGGRVQYF.

The chain employs TRBV5-1 and TRBJ1-1; D perhaps matches TRBD1 (5 bases). Germline CDR1 and CDR2: SGHRS and YFSETQ. This CDR3 spans 18 amino acids. V lost 1 base to trimming and J lost 4 bases, with 23 bases between them. The CDR3 loop is CASSLRSLGRLGGTEAFF. The DNA of the CDR3 is TGCGCCAGCAGCTTGAGAAGCCTTGGACGACTGGGGGGCACTGAAGCTTTCTTT.

The V gene is TRBV7-9, the J gene TRBJ2-1, with 11 positions matching TRBD2. The CDR3 runs to 18 residues. Per germline, CDR1 SEHNR and CDR2 FQNEAQ (reference sequence). The V and J ends lost 3 bases and 2 bases, in that order; junction bases with no gene match: 9. CDR3 region: CASSFGLAGGSPYNEQFF. CDR3 bases: TGTGCCAGCAGCTTTGGTCTAGCGGGAGGTTCCCCCTACAATGAGCAGTTCTTC.